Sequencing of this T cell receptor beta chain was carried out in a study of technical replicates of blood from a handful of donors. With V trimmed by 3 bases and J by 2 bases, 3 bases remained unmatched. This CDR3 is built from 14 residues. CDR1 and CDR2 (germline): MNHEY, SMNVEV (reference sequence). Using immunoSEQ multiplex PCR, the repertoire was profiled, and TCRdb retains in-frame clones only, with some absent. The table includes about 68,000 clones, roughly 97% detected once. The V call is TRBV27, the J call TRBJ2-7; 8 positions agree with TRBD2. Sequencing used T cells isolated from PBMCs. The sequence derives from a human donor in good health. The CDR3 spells CASSFSAGAYEQYF. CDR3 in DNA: TGTGCCAGCAGTTTCTCAGCGGGAGCCTACGAGCAGTACTTC.